Following are 19 T cell receptor beta chains from one sample sequenced in a study of blood T cell repertoires in COVID-19. Only in-frame clones appear in the TCRdb table, and some are missing; sequencing was by immunoSEQ multiplex PCR. In the table there are about 370,000 clones, 80% to 90% of which are singletons. Source material: peripheral blood. Source of these receptors: a woman aged 25 to 39 with COVID-19, enrolled during active disease.

The chain links TRBV19 to TRBJ2-4; 9 bases map to TRBD1. V lost 1 base and J lost 0; bases outside the gene matches: 16. CDR3 length: 21 amino acids. Germline V gene sequence: CDR1 LNHDA, CDR2 SQIVND (reference sequence). In DNA form, the CDR3 reads TGTGCCAGTAGTATAGTAGGGACTACAGGGGGCGACAAATTAGCCAAAAACATTCAGTACTTC. It encodes CASSIVGTTGGDKLAKNIQYF.

V usage is TRBV5-8 and J usage is TRBJ2-2, with a weak D call TRBD1 (7 bases). The CDR3 is made up of 16 amino acids. V lost 2 bases and J 1 base, leaving 12 bases between the germline ends. Germline CDR1 is SGHTS and CDR2 is YDEGEE. Here the CDR3 reads CASSFRQGGNTGELFF. CDR3 in DNA: TGTGCCAGCAGCTTTCGACAGGGAGGGAACACCGGGGAGCTGTTTTTT.

This chain links TRBV9 with TRBJ1-3; D uncertain. Germline CDR1 is SGDLS and CDR2 is YYNGEE. This CDR3 contains 16 residues. V dropped 3 bases and J dropped 4 bases, with 17 bases sitting between them. CDR3 in amino acids: CASSESVHRMGNTIYF. CDR3 in DNA: TGTGCCAGCAGCGAGTCGGTCCACCGAATGGGAAACACCATATATTTT.

V gene TRBV19 combines with J gene TRBJ2-7, with TRBD1 matching 7 bases. The trim removed 5 bases at V and 0 bases at J, leaving 4 bases unmatched. CDR1 and CDR2 from the germline V gene are LNHDA and SQIVND (reference sequence). The CDR3 spans 14 residues. The CDR3 DNA reads TGTGCCAGTAGTGCAGGGGGTGCCTCCTACGAGCAGTACGTC. The encoded protein is CASSAGGASYEQYV.

The J gene is TRBJ1-4, the V gene TRBV5-4; maybe TRBD1 (6 bases). V lost 4 bases and J 3 bases, leaving 13 bases between the germline ends. This CDR3 has 15 residues. Germline V gives CDR1 SGHNT, CDR2 YYREEE (reference sequence). The CDR3 DNA follows: TGTGCCAGCAGCGTTCAGGGGTTGGCTAATGAAAAACTGTTTTTT. Translated, it gives CASSVQGLANEKLFF.

This clone was picked up one time. V gene TRBV11-2 combines with J gene TRBJ2-2; D unresolved. In germline, CDR1 is SGHAT, CDR2 FQNNGV. Trimming stripped 7 bases from V and 0 bases from J, with 12 bases between. CDR3 size: 15 residues. CDR3 nucleotides: TGTGCCAGCATCTTCACCCTATCGAACACCGGGGAGCTGTTTTTT. Encoded protein: CASIFTLSNTGELFF. Drawing the rest from reference TRBV11-2 and TRBJ2-2, the complete variable domain is EAGVAQSPRYKIIEKRQSVAFWCNPISGHATLYWYQQILGQGPKLLIQFQNNGVVDDSQLPKDRFSAERLKGVDSTLKIQPAKLEDSAVYLCASIFTLSNTGELFFGEGSRLTVL.

The chain uses TRBV19 and TRBJ1-6, with 7 bases matching TRBD1. CDR3 length: 13 amino acids. Germline CDR1 is LNHDA and CDR2 is SQIVND (reference sequence). The ends lost 8 bases at V and 6 bases at J; junction bases unmatched: 4. The CDR3 coding sequence is TGTGCCAGTCATGACAGGGCTAATTCACCCCTCCACTTT. It specifies CASHDRANSPLHF.

The rearrangement links TRBV27 to TRBJ1-3; possibly TRBD1 for D (6 bases). The CDR3 contains 14 residues. Germline CDR1 is MNHEY and CDR2 is SMNVEV (reference sequence). V lost 8 bases, J lost 0 bases, and 11 bases lay in between. Here the CDR3 reads CASGQLLSGNTIYF. The CDR3 DNA is TGTGCCAGCGGACAGCTCCTCTCTGGAAACACCATATATTTT.

The chain has TRBV4-2 and TRBJ1-4; D is ambiguous. Germline V gene sequence: CDR1 LGHNA, CDR2 YNFKEQ. V was trimmed by 1 base and J by 7 bases, leaving 13 bases between them. This CDR3 comprises 15 residues. This chain's CDR3 is CASSQVEGGVEKLFF. In nucleotides, the CDR3 is TGTGCCAGCAGCCAAGTAGAGGGTGGGGTTGAAAAACTGTTTTTT.

The chain combines TRBV6-5 with TRBJ2-1; TRBD2 matches 10 bases. The junction had 5 bases not matched to a gene; V was cut back by 6 bases and J by 9 bases. Germline-derived CDR1 and CDR2 are MNHEY and SVGAGI. This CDR3 spans 13 amino acids. The CDR3 region has the DNA TGTGCCAGCAGACCCGGGACTAGCGTTGAGCAGTTCTTC. Translated: CASRPGTSVEQFF.

CDR3: CASSLVLYPPETQYF. DNA for the CDR3: TGTGCCAGCAGCTTAGTCCTCTACCCCCCGGAGACCCAGTACTTC. The V call is TRBV7-2, the J call TRBJ2-5; no firm D call. V was cut by 1 base and J by 5 bases, with 14 bases left in between. The CDR3 covers 15 residues. Per the germline V gene, CDR1 is SGHTA and CDR2 is FQGNSA.

With respect to this clone: Other DNA sequences in the sample encode the same CDR3. This chain connects TRBV9 to TRBJ1-1; D is perhaps TRBD1 (5 bases). From germline, CDR1 is SGDLS and CDR2 YYNGEE. V was shortened by 3 bases and J by 1 base, with 7 bases between the two germline ends. The CDR3 extends over 13 amino acids. Here the CDR3 DNA reads TGTGCCAGCAGCGCGGGGGGGAACACTGAAGCTTTCTTT. This sequence encodes CASSAGGNTEAFF.

Remarks on this clone: Distinct nucleotide sequences in the sample also encode this CDR3. The chain uses TRBV7-2 and TRBJ2-5; TRBD1 matches 8 bases. Germline CDR1 is SGHTA and CDR2 is FQGNSA. The V gene end was trimmed by 1 base and the J gene end by 4 bases; junction bases not matched to a gene: 5. The CDR3 sequence is 15 residues long. The CDR3 is CASSLGGQGAETQYF. In nucleotides, the CDR3 is TGTGCCAGCAGCTTAGGGGGCCAGGGGGCAGAGACCCAGTACTTC.

The chain is built from TRBV7-6 and TRBJ2-3, with TRBD2 matching over 15 bases. The CDR3 length is 18 residues. With 5 bases clipped from V and 4 bases from J, the junction kept 10 bases outside the gene matches. Looked up from germline, CDR1 is SGHVS and CDR2 is FNYEAQ. CDR3 bases: TGTGCCAGCAGCCGACCGGGACTAGCGGGAGGTTCGTCAGATACGCAGTATTTT. Encoded protein: CASSRPGLAGGSSDTQYF. The complete variable domain, with remaining parts taken from reference TRBV7-6 and TRBJ2-3, reads GAGVSQSPRYKVTKRGQDVALRCDPISGHVSLYWYRQALGQGPEFLTYFNYEAQQDKSGLPNDRFSAERPEGSISTLTIQRTEQRDSAMYRCASSRPGLAGGSSDTQYFGPGTRLTVL.

The V gene is TRBV7-6, the J gene TRBJ2-3, with 13 bases fitting TRBD2. Germline assignment: CDR1 SGHVS and CDR2 FNYEAQ. V was clipped by 4 bases and J by 0 bases; unmatched bases: 13. This CDR3 comprises 20 residues. The CDR3 DNA reads TGTGCCAGCAGCTCCGGGACTAGCGGGGAAGCCCTATCTAGCACAGATACGCAGTATTTT. Protein sequence: CASSSGTSGEALSSTDTQYF.

The rearrangement uses TRBV7-2 and TRBJ2-5, with 7 bases fitting TRBD1. J lost 4 bases, V lost 4 bases, and 6 bases had no gene match. The CDR3 length is 14 residues. Germline CDR1 is SGHTA and CDR2 is FQGNSA. The CDR3 region is CASSSRDSVETQYF. The CDR3 DNA reads as TGTGCCAGCAGCTCTCGGGACAGTGTAGAGACCCAGTACTTC.

This chain links TRBV12-5 with TRBJ1-2; TRBD1 matches at 8 bases. CDR3 length: 16 residues. Per germline, CDR1 LGHNT and CDR2 FRNRAP. Trimming removed 0 bases from V and 7 bases from J; junction bases left unmatched: 10. CDR3 nucleotide sequence: TGTGCTAGTGGTTTGGTCCTCGGACAGGGAATTTTTGGCTACACCTTC. Protein product: CASGLVLGQGIFGYTF.

The V and J genes are TRBV7-2 and TRBJ2-7; D remains unclear. Germline assignment: CDR1 SGHTA and CDR2 FQGNSA. V was pared by 1 base and J by 0 bases, with 13 bases between. This CDR3 contains 16 residues. This CDR3 is CASSLGFDTSSYEQYF. DNA of the CDR3: TGTGCCAGCAGCTTAGGTTTTGACACGAGCTCCTACGAGCAGTACTTC.

V and J are TRBV4-3 and TRBJ2-1; D might be TRBD2 (6 bases). Trimming stripped 4 bases from V and 4 bases from J, with 20 bases between. The CDR3 consists of 17 residues. Per the germline V gene, CDR1 is LGHNA and CDR2 is YSLEER. The DNA of the CDR3 is TGCGCCAGCAGCCCCGACCGAACCGGGACTTTATACAATGAGCAGTTCTTC. Protein: CASSPDRTGTLYNEQFF.